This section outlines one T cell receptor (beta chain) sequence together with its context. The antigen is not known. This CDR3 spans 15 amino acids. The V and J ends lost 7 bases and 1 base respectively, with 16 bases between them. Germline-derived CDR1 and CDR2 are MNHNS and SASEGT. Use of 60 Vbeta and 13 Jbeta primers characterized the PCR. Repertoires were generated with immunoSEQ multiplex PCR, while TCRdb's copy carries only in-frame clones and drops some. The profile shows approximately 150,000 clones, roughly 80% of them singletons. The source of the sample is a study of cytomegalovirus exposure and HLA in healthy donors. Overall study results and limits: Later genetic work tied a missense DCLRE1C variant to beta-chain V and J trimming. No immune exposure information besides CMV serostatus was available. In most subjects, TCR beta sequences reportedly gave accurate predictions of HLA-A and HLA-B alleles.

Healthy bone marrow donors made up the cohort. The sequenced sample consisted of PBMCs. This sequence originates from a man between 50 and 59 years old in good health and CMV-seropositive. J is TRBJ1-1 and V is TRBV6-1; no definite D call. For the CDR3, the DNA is TGTGCCAGCATCGGTGGCGGAGGATCGAACACTGAAGCTTTCTTT. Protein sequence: CASIGGGGSNTEAFF.